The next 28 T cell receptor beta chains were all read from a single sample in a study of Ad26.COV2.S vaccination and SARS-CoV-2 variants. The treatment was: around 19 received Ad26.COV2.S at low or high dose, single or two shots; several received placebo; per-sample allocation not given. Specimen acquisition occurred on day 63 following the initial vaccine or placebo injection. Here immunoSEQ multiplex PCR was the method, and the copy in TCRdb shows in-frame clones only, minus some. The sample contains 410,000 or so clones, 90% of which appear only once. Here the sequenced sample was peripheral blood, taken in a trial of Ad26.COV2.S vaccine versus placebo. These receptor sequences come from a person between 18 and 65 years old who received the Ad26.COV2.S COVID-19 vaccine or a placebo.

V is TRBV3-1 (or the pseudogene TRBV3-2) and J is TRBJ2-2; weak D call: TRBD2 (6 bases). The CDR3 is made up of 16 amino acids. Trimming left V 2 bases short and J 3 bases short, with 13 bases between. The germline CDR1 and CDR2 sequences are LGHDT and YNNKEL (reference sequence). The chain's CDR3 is CASSQPTSRDTGELFF. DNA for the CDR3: TGTGCCAGCAGCCAACCGACTAGTCGAGACACCGGGGAGCTGTTTTTT.

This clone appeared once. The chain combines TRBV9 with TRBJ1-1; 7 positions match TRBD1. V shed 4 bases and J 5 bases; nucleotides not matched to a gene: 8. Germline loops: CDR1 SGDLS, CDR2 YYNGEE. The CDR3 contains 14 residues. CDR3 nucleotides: TGTGCCAGCAGCCCCCACAGGGGACAGACTGAAGCTTTCTTT. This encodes CASSPHRGQTEAFF.

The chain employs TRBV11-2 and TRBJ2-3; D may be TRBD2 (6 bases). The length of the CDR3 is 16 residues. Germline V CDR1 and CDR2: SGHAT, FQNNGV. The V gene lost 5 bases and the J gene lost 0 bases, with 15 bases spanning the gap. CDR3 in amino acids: CASSPRPGVSTDTQYF. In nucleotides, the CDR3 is TGTGCCAGCAGCCCACGACCGGGAGTTAGCACAGATACGCAGTATTTT.

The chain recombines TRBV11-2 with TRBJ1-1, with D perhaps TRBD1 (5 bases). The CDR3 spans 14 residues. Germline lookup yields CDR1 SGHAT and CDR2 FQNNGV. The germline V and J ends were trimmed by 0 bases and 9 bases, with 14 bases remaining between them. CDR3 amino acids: CASSLDGVAGKAFF. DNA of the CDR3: TGTGCCAGCAGCTTAGATGGGGTGGCAGGGAAAGCTTTCTTT.

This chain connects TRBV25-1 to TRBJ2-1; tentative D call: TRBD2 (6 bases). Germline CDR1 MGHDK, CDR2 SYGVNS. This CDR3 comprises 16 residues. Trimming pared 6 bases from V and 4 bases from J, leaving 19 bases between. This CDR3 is CASSSASSDIYNEQFF. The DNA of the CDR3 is TGTGCCAGCAGCTCCGCGTCTAGCGATATATACAATGAGCAGTTCTTC.

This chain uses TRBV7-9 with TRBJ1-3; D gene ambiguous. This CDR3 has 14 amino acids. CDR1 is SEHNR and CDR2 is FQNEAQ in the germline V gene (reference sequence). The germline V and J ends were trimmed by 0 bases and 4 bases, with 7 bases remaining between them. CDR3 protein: CASSLAITGNTIYF. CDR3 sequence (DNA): TGTGCCAGCAGCTTAGCGATAACAGGAAACACCATATATTTT.

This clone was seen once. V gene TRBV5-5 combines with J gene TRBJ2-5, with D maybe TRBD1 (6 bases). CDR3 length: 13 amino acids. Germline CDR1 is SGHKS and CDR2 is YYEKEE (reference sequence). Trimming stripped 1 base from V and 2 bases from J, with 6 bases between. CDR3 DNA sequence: TGTGCCAGCAGCTTGAGGGGGCAAGAGACCCAGTACTTC. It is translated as CASSLRGQETQYF.

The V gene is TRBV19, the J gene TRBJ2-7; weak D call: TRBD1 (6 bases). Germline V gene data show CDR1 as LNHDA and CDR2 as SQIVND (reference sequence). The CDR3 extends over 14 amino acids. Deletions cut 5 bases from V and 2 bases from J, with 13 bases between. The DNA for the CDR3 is TGTGCCAGTAGTTCAGGGACAATCCCCTACGAGCAGTACTTC. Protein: CASSSGTIPYEQYF.

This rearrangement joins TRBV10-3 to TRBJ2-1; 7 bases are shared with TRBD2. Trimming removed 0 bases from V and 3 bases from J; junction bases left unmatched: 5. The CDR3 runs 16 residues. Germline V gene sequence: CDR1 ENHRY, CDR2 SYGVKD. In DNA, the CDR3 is TGTGCCATCAGTGAGTCCTCCAGCGGGATCTACAATGAGCAGTTCTTC. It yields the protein CAISESSSGIYNEQFF.

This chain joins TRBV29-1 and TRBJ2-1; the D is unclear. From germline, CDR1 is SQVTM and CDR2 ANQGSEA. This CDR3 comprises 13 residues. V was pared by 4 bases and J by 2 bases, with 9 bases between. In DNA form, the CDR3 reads TGCAGCGTTGGAGTTGGCGCCTACAATGAGCAGTTCTTC. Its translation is CSVGVGAYNEQFF.

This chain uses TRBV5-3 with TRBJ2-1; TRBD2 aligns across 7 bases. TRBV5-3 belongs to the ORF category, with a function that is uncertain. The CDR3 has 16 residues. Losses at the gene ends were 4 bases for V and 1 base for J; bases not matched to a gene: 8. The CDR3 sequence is CARSRAAGVSYNEQFF. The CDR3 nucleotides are TGTGCCAGAAGCCGCGCGGCGGGAGTGTCCTACAATGAGCAGTTCTTC.

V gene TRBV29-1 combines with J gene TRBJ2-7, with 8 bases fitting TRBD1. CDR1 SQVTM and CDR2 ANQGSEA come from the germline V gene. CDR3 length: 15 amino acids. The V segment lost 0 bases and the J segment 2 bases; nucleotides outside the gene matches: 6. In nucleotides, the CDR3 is TGCAGCGTTGAAGAATGGGGGACAGGAGCCTACGAGCAGTACTTC. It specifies CSVEEWGTGAYEQYF.

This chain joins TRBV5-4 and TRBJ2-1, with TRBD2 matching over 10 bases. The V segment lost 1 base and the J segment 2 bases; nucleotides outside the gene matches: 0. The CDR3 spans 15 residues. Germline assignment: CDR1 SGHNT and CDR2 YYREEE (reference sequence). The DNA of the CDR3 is TGTGCCAGCAGCTTGAGCGGGAGGGCCTACAATGAGCAGTTCTTC. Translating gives CASSLSGRAYNEQFF.

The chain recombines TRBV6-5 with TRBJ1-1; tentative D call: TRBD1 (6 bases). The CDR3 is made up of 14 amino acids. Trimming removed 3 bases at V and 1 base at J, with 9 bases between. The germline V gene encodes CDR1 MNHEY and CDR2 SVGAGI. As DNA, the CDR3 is TGTGCCAGCAGTTATACAGGGCCGAACACTGAAGCTTTCTTT. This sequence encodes CASSYTGPNTEAFF.

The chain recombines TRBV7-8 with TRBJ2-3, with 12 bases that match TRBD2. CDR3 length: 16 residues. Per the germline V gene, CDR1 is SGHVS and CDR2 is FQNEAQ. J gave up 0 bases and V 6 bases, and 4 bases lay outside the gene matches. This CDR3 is CASRLAGGTSTDTQYF. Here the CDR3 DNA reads TGTGCCAGCAGACTAGCGGGAGGTACTAGCACAGATACGCAGTATTTT.

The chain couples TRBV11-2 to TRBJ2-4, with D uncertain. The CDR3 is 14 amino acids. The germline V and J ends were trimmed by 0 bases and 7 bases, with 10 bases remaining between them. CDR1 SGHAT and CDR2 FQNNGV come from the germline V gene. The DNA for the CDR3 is TGTGCCAGCAGCTTAGATAGGGCTGGGAACATTCAGTACTTC. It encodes CASSLDRAGNIQYF.

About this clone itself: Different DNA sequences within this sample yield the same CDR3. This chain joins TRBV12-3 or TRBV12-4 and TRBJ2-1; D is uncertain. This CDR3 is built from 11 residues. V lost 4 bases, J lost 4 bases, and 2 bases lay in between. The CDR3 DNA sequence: TGTGCCAGCAGTTCTTACAATGAGCAGTTCTTC. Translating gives CASSSYNEQFF.

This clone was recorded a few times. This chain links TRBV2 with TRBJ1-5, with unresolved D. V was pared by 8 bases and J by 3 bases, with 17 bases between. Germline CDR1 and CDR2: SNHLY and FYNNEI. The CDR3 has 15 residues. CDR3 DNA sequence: TGTGCCAGCCTAAGGACCCCTAACCCCAATCAGCCCCAGCATTTT. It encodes CASLRTPNPNQPQHF.

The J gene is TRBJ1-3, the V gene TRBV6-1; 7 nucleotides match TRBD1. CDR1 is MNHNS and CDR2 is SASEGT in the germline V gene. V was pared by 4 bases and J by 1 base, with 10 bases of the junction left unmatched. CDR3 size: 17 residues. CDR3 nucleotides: TGTGCCAGCAGTGGAAAAAGGACAGGACGGTCTGGAAACACCATATATTTT. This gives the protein CASSGKRTGRSGNTIYF.

CDR3 residues: CASSPESDYGYTF. The CDR3 bases are TGTGCCAGCAGTCCGGAAAGTGACTATGGCTACACCTTC. The chain combines TRBV4-2 with TRBJ1-2; no clear D. V was clipped by 6 bases and J by 3 bases, with 11 bases between them. The germline CDR1 and CDR2 sequences are LGHNA and YNFKEQ. This CDR3 region has 13 residues.

The chain's CDR3 is CAWTGTSAAYEQYF. CDR3 nucleotides: TGTGCCTGGACAGGGACTAGCGCAGCCTACGAGCAGTACTTC. The V gene is TRBV30, the J gene TRBJ2-7, with 10 bases aligning to TRBD2. CDR1 is GTSNPN, CDR2 SVGIG, per germline (reference sequence). The CDR3 covers 14 residues. The V and J ends lost 4 bases and 2 bases, in that order; junction bases with no gene match: 5.

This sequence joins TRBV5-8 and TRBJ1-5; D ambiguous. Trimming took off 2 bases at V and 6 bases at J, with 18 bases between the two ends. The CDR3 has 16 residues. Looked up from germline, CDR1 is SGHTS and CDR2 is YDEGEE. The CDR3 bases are TGTGCCAGCAGCTTACCCGGGGAGGCTGGAGTTCAGCCCCAGCATTTT. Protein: CASSLPGEAGVQPQHF.

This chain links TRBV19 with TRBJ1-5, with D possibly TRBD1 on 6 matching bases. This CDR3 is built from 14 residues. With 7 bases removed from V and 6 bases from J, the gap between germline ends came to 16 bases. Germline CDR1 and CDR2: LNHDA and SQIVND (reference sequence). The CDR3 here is CASNGQSGRQPQHF. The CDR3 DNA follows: TGTGCCAGTAACGGACAGTCCGGTCGTCAGCCCCAGCATTTT. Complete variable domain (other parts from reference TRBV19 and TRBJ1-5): DGGITQSPKYLFRKEGQNVTLSCEQNLNHDAMYWYRQDPGQGLRLIYYSQIVNDFQKGDIAEGYSVSREKKESFPLTVTSAQKNPTAFYLCASNGQSGRQPQHFGDGTRLSIL.

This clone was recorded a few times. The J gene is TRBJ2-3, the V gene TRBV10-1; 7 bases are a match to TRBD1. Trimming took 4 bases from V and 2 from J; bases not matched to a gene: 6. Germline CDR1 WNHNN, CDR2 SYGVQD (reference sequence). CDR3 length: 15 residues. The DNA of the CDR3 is TGCGCCAGCAGTGGGGGACAGTTTTCCACAGATACGCAGTATTTT. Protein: CASSGGQFSTDTQYF.

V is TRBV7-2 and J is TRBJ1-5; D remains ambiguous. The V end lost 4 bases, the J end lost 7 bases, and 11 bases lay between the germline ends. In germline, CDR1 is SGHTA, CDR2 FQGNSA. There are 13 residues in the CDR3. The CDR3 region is CASSYQEGQPQHF. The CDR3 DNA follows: TGTGCCAGCAGCTACCAGGAGGGCCAGCCCCAGCATTTT.

CDR3 in amino acids: CASSQRQEQFF. The CDR3 nucleotides read TGTGCCAGCAGTCAACGACAGGAGCAGTTCTTC. The chain uses TRBV6-5 and TRBJ2-1; possibly TRBD1 for D (5 bases). Trimming cost V 5 bases and J 10 bases, with 9 bases left between them. Germline CDR1 is MNHEY and CDR2 is SVGAGI. This CDR3 is built from 11 residues.

Here the CDR3 DNA reads TGTGCCAGCAGCTTGGGACAGGGAACTAGCAATCAGCCCCAGCATTTT. It is translated as CASSLGQGTSNQPQHF. This chain connects TRBV7-2 to TRBJ1-5; 9 bases fit TRBD1. V shed 3 bases, J shed 0 bases, and the junction held 3 bases outside the gene matches. The germline V gene encodes CDR1 SGHTA and CDR2 FQGNSA. The CDR3 is 16 amino acids. Full variable domain (missing parts from reference TRBV7-2 and TRBJ1-5): GAGVSQSPSNKVTEKGKDVELRCDPISGHTALYWYRQSLGQGLEFLIYFQGNSAPDKSGLPSDRFSAERTGGSVSTLTIQRTQQEDSAVYLCASSLGQGTSNQPQHFGDGTRLSIL.

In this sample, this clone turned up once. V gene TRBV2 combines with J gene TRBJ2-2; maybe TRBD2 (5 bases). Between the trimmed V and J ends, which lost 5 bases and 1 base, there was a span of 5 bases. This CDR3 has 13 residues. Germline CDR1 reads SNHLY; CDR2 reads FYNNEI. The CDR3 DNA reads TGTGCCAGCAGTAGCGGGAACACCGGGGAGCTGTTTTTT. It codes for CASSSGNTGELFF. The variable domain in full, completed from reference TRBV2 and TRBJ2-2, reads EPEVTQTPSHQVTQMGQEVILRCVPISNHLYFYWYRQILGQKVEFLVSFYNNEISEKSEIFDDQFSVERPDGSNFTLKIRSTKLEDSAMYFCASSSGNTGELFFGEGSRLTVL.